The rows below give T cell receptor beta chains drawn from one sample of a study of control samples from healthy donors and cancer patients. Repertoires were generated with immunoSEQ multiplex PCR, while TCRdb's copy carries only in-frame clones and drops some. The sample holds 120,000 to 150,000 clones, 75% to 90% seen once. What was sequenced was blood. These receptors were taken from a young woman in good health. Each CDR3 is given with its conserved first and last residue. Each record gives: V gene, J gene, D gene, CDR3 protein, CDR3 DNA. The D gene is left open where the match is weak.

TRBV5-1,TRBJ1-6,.,CASSLATVDSPLHF,TGCGCCAGCAGCTTGGCGACAGTTGATTCACCCCTCCACTTT
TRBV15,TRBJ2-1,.,CATSRPETYNEQFF,TGTGCCACCAGCAGACCGGAGACCTACAATGAGCAGTTCTTC
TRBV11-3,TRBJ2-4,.,CASSRDSGIQYF,TGTGCCAGCAGCCGGGACTCAGGCATTCAGTACTTC
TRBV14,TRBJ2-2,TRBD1,CASSQTGAVNTGELFF,TGTGCCAGCAGCCAAACAGGGGCAGTGAACACCGGGGAGCTGTTTTTT
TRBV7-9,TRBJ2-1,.,CASSLDPHSYNEQFF,TGTGCCAGCAGCTTAGATCCCCACTCCTACAATGAGCAGTTCTTC
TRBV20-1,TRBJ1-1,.,CSASSGAPEAFF,TGCAGTGCTAGTTCGGGGGCCCCTGAAGCTTTCTTT
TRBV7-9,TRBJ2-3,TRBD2,CASSPIAGESTEYF,TGTGCCAGCAGCCCCATAGCGGGAGAGTCTACCGAGTATTTT
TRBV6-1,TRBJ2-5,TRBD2,CASSEGLAGDETQYF,TGTGCCAGCAGTGAGGGGCTAGCGGGAGACGAGACCCAGTACTTC
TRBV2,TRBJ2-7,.,CASRASYEQYF,TGTGCCAGCAGGGCGTCCTACGAGCAGTACTTC
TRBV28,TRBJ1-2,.,CASSLLEGKGYTF,TGTGCCAGCAGTTTACTCGAGGGAAAAGGCTACACCTTC
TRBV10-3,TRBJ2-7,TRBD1,CAISVGTGNYEQYF,TGTGCCATCAGTGTCGGGACAGGGAACTACGAGCAGTACTTC
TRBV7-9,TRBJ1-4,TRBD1,CASSFPGGAGEKLFF,TGTGCCAGCAGCTTTCCAGGGGGCGCCGGTGAAAAACTGTTTTTT
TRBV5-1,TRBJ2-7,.,CASSLGVAPGGRRDEQYF,TGCGCCAGCAGCTTGGGGGTGGCTCCCGGTGGGAGGCGCGACGAGCAGTACTTC